This T cell receptor (beta chain) was captured by sequencing in a study of T cells in Graves' hyperthyroidism and ophthalmopathy. Amplified TCR beta CDR3 regions came from RNA transcripts. HTBI primers drove first-round RT-PCR of the TCR CDR3. TCRdb reanalysed the multiplex PCR reads using MiXCR and keeps one entry per CDR3 protein. The data hold around 400,000 distinct CDR3 sequences, with approximately 13% observed a single time. The CDR3 consists of 16 residues. Looked up from germline, CDR1 is SGHTA and CDR2 is FQGNSA. Between the trimmed V and J ends, which lost 5 bases and 5 bases, there was a span of 22 bases. Recently diagnosed hyperthyroidism of less than 2 months' duration affected patients aged 18 to 65. Extraction of PBMCs used 8.5 to 10 ml of fresh peripheral blood. In its sample, this clonotype was seen many times.

The sample comprised blood. This clonotype originated in a young woman with Graves' hyperthyroidism. The chain employs TRBV7-2 and TRBJ2-7, with D tentatively TRBD2 (8 bases). CDR3 amino acids: CASSPSGGGPRHEQYF. The CDR3 region has the DNA TGTGCCAGCAGCCCGTCGGGAGGGGGCCCTAGACACGAGCAGTACTTC.